What follows is one T cell receptor (beta chain) and its context. This sample was taken from a study of blood T cell repertoires in COVID-19. Whole-study context: Sites in the United States, Italy and Spain provided acute and convalescent COVID-19 samples. PBMCs, B-cell-depleted T cells, or T cells provided the cDNA or gDNA that made up the material.

The CDR3 contains 14 residues. V was shortened by 6 bases and J by 6 bases, with 15 bases between the two germline ends. CDR1 is LGHDT and CDR2 is YNNKEL in the germline V gene (reference sequence). Libraries were prepared by immunoSEQ multiplex PCR; TCRdb keeps only in-frame clonotypes and omits some of them. The sample lists some 17,000 clones; 75% to 90% were seen once. Source material: peripheral blood. The sequence was collected from a man aged 45 to 65 with active COVID-19. The chain recombines TRBV3-1 (or the pseudogene TRBV3-2) with TRBJ1-5, with D possibly being TRBD1 (5 bases). The CDR3 sequence: CASSRGNSGQPQHF. CDR3 sequence (DNA): TGTGCCAGCAGTCGGGGGAACTCGGGTCAGCCCCAGCATTTT.